This TCR beta chain originates from a study of blood T cell repertoires in COVID-19. In the study overall: PBMCs, B-cell-depleted T cells, or T cells were the source of the cDNA or gDNA that made up the material.

Repertoires were generated with immunoSEQ multiplex PCR, while TCRdb's copy carries only in-frame clones and drops some. This sample has approximately 300,000 clones; around 84% occur once, and the top ten carry about 4%. Those who participated ranged in age from about 18 to 95 years and resided in approximately 23 US areas. Cohort assignment relied on participant-reported clinical history. Cohort 3 recovery required two negative PCRs, clearance, or symptom resolution. Sequences were obtained from PBMCs or T cells enriched from blood (not recorded which). The TCR originated in a man between 25 and 39 years old who had recovered from COVID-19.

This CDR3 is CASSIRGFNEKLFF. Written as DNA, the CDR3 is TGTGCCAGTAGTATCAGAGGATTTAATGAAAAACTGTTTTTT. The chain carries TRBV19 and TRBJ1-4; D is uncertain. Trimming left V 3 bases short and J 4 bases short, with 9 bases between. Germline V lookup: CDR1 LNHDA, CDR2 SQIVND (reference sequence). CDR3 size: 14 residues. Complete variable domain (other parts from reference TRBV19 and TRBJ1-4): DGGITQSPKYLFRKEGQNVTLSCEQNLNHDAMYWYRQDPGQGLRLIYYSQIVNDFQKGDIAEGYSVSREKKESFPLTVTSAQKNPTAFYLCASSIRGFNEKLFFGSGTQLSVL.